Sequencing of this TCR beta chain was carried out in a study of cytotoxic CD8 clonotypes in ibrutinib-treated CLL. Study at large: There were, on average, 255,043 productive templates and 90,000 to 95,000 productive rearrangements per sample.

V gave up 3 bases and J gave up 2 bases, with 14 bases separating them. Germline-derived CDR1 and CDR2 are LGHNA and YSLEER. The CDR3 length is 15 residues. Assay used: immunoSEQ multiplex PCR; TCRdb lists only in-frame clones, some missing. The table has 65,000 to 95,000 clones, about 86% seen once. On this clone: Additional DNA sequences in this sample encode the identical CDR3.

The chain carries TRBV4-3 and TRBJ2-7, with D possibly called TRBD1 or TRBD2 (5 bases each). The TCR originated in a human donor with chronic lymphocytic leukemia. Sequences were derived from PBMCs, sampled before ibrutinib treatment. CDR3 sequence: CASSQGTVGAYEQYF. Written as DNA, the CDR3 is TGCGCCAGCAGCCAGGGGACCGTAGGAGCCTACGAGCAGTACTTC.